One sample yielded the 17 T cell receptor beta chains listed below, sequenced in a study of HIV-infected patients and healthy controls. TCRdb re-analysed the 5' RACE reads in MiXCR, keeping a single row per CDR3 protein. Of approximately 67,000 distinct CDR3 sequences in the sample, roughly a sixth were seen once. Sequencing input: CD4+ T cells from blood. These receptors were obtained from a human donor in good health.

This clonotype has ten or more counts. The chain has TRBV4-2 and TRBJ2-1, with unresolved D. V lost 1 base and J lost 0, with 7 bases in between. CDR3 length: 15 amino acids. CDR1 is LGHNA, CDR2 YNFKEQ, per germline. The CDR3 nucleotides read TGTGCCAGCAGCCAAGCCGTGACCTCCTACAATGAGCAGTTCTTC. Its protein is CASSQAVTSYNEQFF.

This clonotype was detected a few times. The chain joins TRBV28 to TRBJ1-4; D unclear. Trimming removed 4 bases at V and 8 bases at J, with 8 bases between. Germline V gene sequence: CDR1 MDHEN, CDR2 SYDVKM. CDR3 length: 12 residues. The CDR3 protein is CASSSVGEKLFF. The CDR3 DNA reads as TGTGCCAGCAGTTCCGTAGGAGAAAAACTGTTTTTT. The full variable domain, rest sourced from reference TRBV28 and TRBJ1-4, is DVKVTQSSRYLVKRTGEKVFLECVQDMDHENMFWYRQDPGLGLRLIYFSYDVKMKEKGDIPEGYSVSREKKERFSLILESASTNQTSMYLCASSSVGEKLFFGSGTQLSVL.

This clonotype was found a few times. The genes are TRBV6-2 or TRBV6-3 and TRBJ2-1; 10 nucleotides line up with TRBD2. Germline lookup yields CDR1 MNHEY and CDR2 SVGEGT. The CDR3 is 14 residues long. V shed 4 bases, J shed 9 bases, and the junction held 6 bases outside the gene matches. Written as DNA, the CDR3 is TGTGCCAGCAGTTCTAGCGGGGGAGTGGGTGAGCAGTTCTTC. It codes for CASSSSGGVGEQFF.

This clonotype has a count of ten or more. This sequence joins TRBV4-3 and TRBJ2-4; 8 bases align to TRBD2. Per the germline V gene, CDR1 is LGHNA and CDR2 is YSLEER. V shed 4 bases, J shed 8 bases, and the junction held 10 bases outside the gene matches. The CDR3 covers 15 residues. As DNA, the CDR3 is TGCGCCAGCAGCCCTACGGGCGGGGGGTTGTACATTCAGTACTTC. This codes for CASSPTGGGLYIQYF.

This clonotype was seen at least ten times. The V gene is TRBV6-4, the J gene TRBJ1-6; D gene uncertain. This CDR3 has 14 amino acids. Germline CDR1 reads MRHNA; CDR2 reads SNTAGT. V was pared by 5 bases and J by 7 bases, with 12 bases between. The CDR3 is CASSKDLRNSPLHF. The CDR3 DNA reads as TGTGCCAGCAGTAAAGACCTGAGGAATTCACCCCTCCACTTT.

This clonotype was detected a few times. The CDR3 DNA follows: TGTGCCAGCAGTTACGGAGGGACAGGAGGGTCCTACGAGCAGTACTTC. It codes for CASSYGGTGGSYEQYF. This rearrangement joins TRBV6-5 to TRBJ2-7, with TRBD1 identical over 8 bases. This CDR3 spans 16 amino acids. The junction had 7 bases not matched to a gene; V was cut back by 2 bases and J by 1 base. Germline lookup yields CDR1 MNHEY and CDR2 SVGAGI.

This clonotype was counted only a few times. The V and J genes are TRBV3-1 and TRBJ2-7; D is unclear. Trimming left V 4 bases short and J 3 bases short, with 10 bases between. The CDR3 length is 13 residues. CDR1 and CDR2 from the germline V gene are LGHDT and YNNKEL (reference sequence). CDR3 loop: CASSRTTSYEQYF. CDR3 DNA sequence: TGTGCCAGCAGCCGCACGACCAGCTACGAGCAGTACTTC.

CDR3 protein: CAWATSGGNQPQHF. CDR3 bases: TGTGCCTGGGCCACCAGCGGCGGCAATCAGCCCCAGCATTTT. The rearrangement uses TRBV30 and TRBJ1-5; no reliable D call. CDR3 length: 14 residues. The V end was cut by 5 bases, the J end by 2 bases, with 13 bases between. CDR1 and CDR2 from the germline V gene are GTSNPN and SVGIG (reference sequence).

This rearrangement joins TRBV5-1 to TRBJ2-1, with D possibly matching TRBD1 (5 bases). Trimming cost V 4 bases and J 9 bases, with 11 bases left between them. Germline V gene data show CDR1 as SGHRS and CDR2 as YFSETQ. The CDR3 has 12 amino acids. The CDR3 here is CASSTGQGEQFF. In DNA, the CDR3 is TGCGCCAGCAGCACCGGTCAGGGTGAGCAGTTCTTC.

The chain recombines TRBV7-2 with TRBJ2-1; possible D gene TRBD1, 5 bases. CDR3 size: 16 residues. Per the germline V gene, CDR1 is SGHTA and CDR2 is FQGNSA. The ends were cut back, 3 bases at V and 0 bases at J, with 12 bases in the middle. The CDR3 loop is CASSFAGQSSYNEQFF. CDR3 coding DNA: TGTGCCAGCAGCTTCGCAGGGCAGAGCTCCTACAATGAGCAGTTCTTC.

The chain couples TRBV25-1 to TRBJ2-2; the D gene could be TRBD1 or TRBD2 (5 bases each). V lost 5 bases to trimming and J lost 2 bases, with 12 bases between them. Germline V gene lookup returns CDR1 MGHDK and CDR2 SYGVNS. CDR3 length equals 15 residues. The CDR3 coding sequence is TGTGCCAGCAGTCTAACCGGGACCAACACCGGGGAGCTGTTTTTT. Residues: CASSLTGTNTGELFF. The full variable domain, with the rest looked up from reference TRBV25-1 and TRBJ2-2, is EADIYQTPRYLVIGTGKKITLECSQTMGHDKMYWYQQDPGMELHLIHYSYGVNSTEKGDLSSESTVSRIRTEHFPLTLESARPSHTSQYLCASSLTGTNTGELFFGEGSRLTVL.

This chain uses TRBV6-5 with TRBJ2-7; 7 nucleotides line up with TRBD2. The junction had 14 bases not matched to a gene; V was cut back by 8 bases and J by 4 bases. Germline-derived CDR1 and CDR2 are MNHEY and SVGAGI. The CDR3 consists of 15 residues. The CDR3 bases are TGTGCCAGCGCGTATGCGGGGCCGCGGGGGTACGAGCAGTACTTC. It specifies CASAYAGPRGYEQYF.

This clonotype showed up just a few times. V gene TRBV6-2 or TRBV6-3 combines with J gene TRBJ2-3, with 8 bases fitting TRBD1. Germline CDR1 and CDR2: MNHEY and SVGEGT. V was pared by 2 bases and J by 7 bases, with 8 bases of the junction left unmatched. The CDR3 sequence is 15 residues long. The DNA for the CDR3 is TGTGCCAGCAGTTACGATTGGACAGGGCGGAATACGCAGTATTTT. This sequence encodes CASSYDWTGRNTQYF.

This clonotype occurred a few times. The chain couples TRBV7-2 to TRBJ2-5; D uncertain. Germline V gene lookup returns CDR1 SGHTA and CDR2 FQGNSA. Trimming shortened V by 3 bases and J by 1 base, and 6 bases separated the two germline ends. The CDR3 sequence is 13 residues long. The chain's CDR3 is CASSFNFQETQYF. CDR3 DNA sequence: TGTGCCAGCAGCTTTAACTTCCAAGAGACCCAGTACTTC.

The rearrangement uses TRBV7-9 and TRBJ1-2; 7 bases line up with TRBD1. The CDR3 is made up of 14 amino acids. The V gene's germline CDR1 is SEHNR and CDR2 FQNEAQ (reference sequence). J gave up 0 bases and V 10 bases, and 8 bases lay outside the gene matches. CDR3 nucleotides: TGTGCCACCCAGAGGGACAGTACTAACTATGGCTACACCTTC. This codes for CATQRDSTNYGYTF.

The J gene is TRBJ2-5, the V gene TRBV5-1; maybe TRBD2 (7 bases). This CDR3 is 16 amino acids long. The germline V and J ends were trimmed by 0 bases and 1 base, with 13 bases remaining between them. Germline CDR1 is SGHRS and CDR2 is YFSETQ. The CDR3 protein is CASSLGGLGGQETQYF. Written as DNA, the CDR3 is TGCGCCAGCAGCTTGGGAGGACTAGGGGGCCAAGAGACCCAGTACTTC.

This clonotype appeared many times. The genes are TRBV20-1 and TRBJ2-1; D remains ambiguous. Trimming pared 6 bases from V and 4 bases from J, leaving 10 bases between. The CDR3 is 12 residues long. Germline CDR1 and CDR2: DFQATT and SNEGSKA (reference sequence). The CDR3: CSAARSYNEQFF. The CDR3 DNA reads as TGCAGTGCAGCCCGGTCGTACAATGAGCAGTTCTTC.